The 20 T cell receptor beta chains below come from one sample, sequenced in a study of shared clonotypes between healthy human individuals. Only in-frame clones appear in the TCRdb table, and some are missing; sequencing was by immunoSEQ multiplex PCR. The sample contains about 2.3 million clones, around 90% of which appear only once. The specimen was naive CD4+ T cells from PBMCs. Subset described: CD45RA+ positively selected. These receptors were taken from a man aged 18 to 29 in good health. Some clones in this sample may be carry-over from other donors' samples.

In this sample, this clone turned up once. The rearrangement uses TRBV11-2 and TRBJ1-3, with D hard to call. Germline lookup yields CDR1 SGHAT and CDR2 FQNNGV. The length of the CDR3 is 14 residues. Trimming shortened V by 4 bases and J by 4 bases, and 11 bases separated the two germline ends. The CDR3 protein is CASSSRSYGNTIYF. Written as DNA, the CDR3 is TGTGCCAGCAGCTCTAGGTCCTACGGAAACACCATATATTTT.

This rearrangement joins TRBV11-3 to TRBJ2-1, with TRBD1 identical over 7 bases. CDR3 length equals 14 residues. Trimming removed 4 bases from V and 8 bases from J; junction bases left unmatched: 8. Per the germline V gene, CDR1 is SGHNT and CDR2 is YENEEA. In DNA form, the CDR3 reads TGTGCCAGCAGCTCCCTAACAGGGGAGTATGAGCAGTTCTTC. Translated, it gives CASSSLTGEYEQFF.

This rearrangement joins TRBV28 to TRBJ2-7; 13 bases agree with TRBD2. Germline-derived CDR1 and CDR2 are MDHEN and SYDVKM. This CDR3 region has 18 residues. V trimming: 5 bases; J trimming: 2 bases; junction bases outside the gene matches: 12. The CDR3 DNA sequence: TGTGCCAGCAGTGGCCGGGGACTAGCGGGGACCAATCCCTACGAGCAGTACTTC. Amino acids: CASSGRGLAGTNPYEQYF.

This chain connects TRBV5-6 to TRBJ1-1, with a weak D call TRBD1 (5 bases). V was trimmed by 4 bases and J by 5 bases, leaving 21 bases between them. The length of the CDR3 is 16 residues. In germline, CDR1 is SGHDT, CDR2 YYEEEE. CDR3 sequence: CASSDLISGLRTEAFF. The CDR3 DNA follows: TGTGCCAGCAGCGACTTAATCTCAGGGCTCAGGACTGAAGCTTTCTTT.

This chain uses TRBV28 with TRBJ1-1, with TRBD1 as a possible D gene (6 bases). V was clipped by 4 bases and J by 1 base, with 13 bases between them. CDR3 length: 15 residues. The germline V gene encodes CDR1 MDHEN and CDR2 SYDVKM. CDR3 sequence (DNA): TGTGCCAGCAGTTCGGGGGGCGCGTCGAACACTGAAGCTTTCTTT. The encoded protein is CASSSGGASNTEAFF.

The chain combines TRBV7-2 with TRBJ1-2; TRBD1 is a possible D gene (5 bases). Trimming pared 1 base from V and 2 bases from J, leaving 11 bases between. Germline V gene sequence: CDR1 SGHTA, CDR2 FQGNSA. This CDR3 has 15 residues. CDR3 protein: CASSLGPGRNYGYTF. Here the CDR3 DNA reads TGTGCCAGCAGCTTAGGGCCAGGGAGGAACTATGGCTACACCTTC.

The chain couples TRBV19 to TRBJ1-5; no definite D call. Germline values: CDR1 LNHDA, CDR2 SQIVND (reference sequence). CDR3 length: 14 amino acids. V was shortened by 5 bases and J by 3 bases, with 11 bases between the two germline ends. The chain's CDR3 is CASSPTADNQPQHF. CDR3 bases: TGTGCCAGTAGTCCCACGGCGGACAATCAGCCCCAGCATTTT.

The J gene is TRBJ1-5, the V gene TRBV28; D is unclear. From germline, CDR1 is MDHEN and CDR2 SYDVKM. This CDR3 region has 15 residues. V shed 6 bases and J shed 0 bases, with 12 bases lying between them. CDR3 DNA: TGTGCCAGCAGCTTCCTAGACCCTAGCAATCAGCCCCAGCATTTT. Encoded protein: CASSFLDPSNQPQHF.

The V gene is TRBV7-2, the J gene TRBJ1-5; 7 positions agree with TRBD1. This CDR3 is 15 amino acids long. Germline lookup yields CDR1 SGHTA and CDR2 FQGNSA. V lost 3 bases and J lost 3; bases outside the gene matches: 5. Here the CDR3 DNA reads TGTGCCAGCAGCTTGGGGACAGTGGACAATCAGCCCCAGCATTTT. It translates to CASSLGTVDNQPQHF. Full variable domain (remainder filled in from reference TRBV7-2 and TRBJ1-5): GAGVSQSPSNKVTEKGKDVELRCDPISGHTALYWYRQSLGQGLEFLIYFQGNSAPDKSGLPSDRFSAERTGGSVSTLTIQRTQQEDSAVYLCASSLGTVDNQPQHFGDGTRLSIL.

The chain carries TRBV11-2 and TRBJ1-3; D is possibly TRBD1 (5 bases). The V end lost 5 bases, the J end lost 4 bases, and 21 bases lay between the germline ends. The CDR3 consists of 17 residues. The V gene's germline CDR1 is SGHAT and CDR2 FQNNGV. CDR3 region: CASSPRQTTTTGNTIYF. The DNA for the CDR3 is TGTGCCAGCAGCCCTCGACAGACAACGACCACCGGAAACACCATATATTTT. The full variable domain, in which reference TRBV11-2 and TRBJ1-3 provide the parts outside the CDR3, is EAGVAQSPRYKIIEKRQSVAFWCNPISGHATLYWYQQILGQGPKLLIQFQNNGVVDDSQLPKDRFSAERLKGVDSTLKIQPAKLEDSAVYLCASSPRQTTTTGNTIYFGEGSWLTVV.

The chain has TRBV6-5 and TRBJ2-7, with D maybe TRBD1 (6 bases). Looked up from germline, CDR1 is MNHEY and CDR2 is SVGAGI. This CDR3 has 16 residues. The germline V and J ends were trimmed by 0 bases and 0 bases, with 12 bases remaining between them. The CDR3 bases are TGTGCCAGCAGTTACTCTTGGCAGGGGCTCTCCTACGAGCAGTACTTC. Translating gives CASSYSWQGLSYEQYF.

The V call is TRBV27, the J call TRBJ2-7, with no clear D. The V end lost 6 bases, the J end lost 2 bases, and 14 bases lay between the germline ends. The length of the CDR3 is 14 residues. Germline V lookup: CDR1 MNHEY, CDR2 SMNVEV (reference sequence). CDR3 protein: CASSFNYGPYEQYF. CDR3 bases: TGTGCCAGCAGCTTCAATTACGGACCCTACGAGCAGTACTTC.

The gene calls are TRBV9 and TRBJ2-7; tentative D call: TRBD1 (6 bases). Germline V gene data show CDR1 as SGDLS and CDR2 as YYNGEE. V was pared by 4 bases and J by 0 bases, with 14 bases between. The CDR3 covers 15 residues. CDR3 bases: TGTGCCAGCAGCCCTTGGACAGTGAGCTCCTACGAGCAGTACTTC. Translated: CASSPWTVSSYEQYF.

The J gene is TRBJ1-2, the V gene TRBV4-1; possible D gene TRBD1, 6 bases. CDR3 length: 15 amino acids. Looked up from germline, CDR1 is MGHRA and CDR2 is YSYEKL. The V end lost 4 bases, the J end lost 6 bases, and 18 bases lay between the germline ends. The CDR3 sequence is CASSPLRGQKDGYTF. In DNA, the CDR3 is TGCGCCAGCAGCCCGCTCCGGGGGCAGAAGGATGGCTACACCTTC.

The chain employs TRBV28 and TRBJ2-7; the D gene is possibly TRBD1 (5 bases). Germline V gives CDR1 MDHEN, CDR2 SYDVKM. This CDR3 comprises 15 residues. The V gene lost 7 bases and the J gene lost 3 bases, with 19 bases spanning the gap. The CDR3 nucleotides are TGTGCCAGCAACCCAGTTCCAGGGCAACACTACGAGCAGTACTTC. Protein sequence: CASNPVPGQHYEQYF.

The chain joins TRBV19 to TRBJ1-1; D unclear. Deletions cut 6 bases from V and 7 bases from J, with 12 bases between. The length of the CDR3 is 12 residues. Per the germline V gene, CDR1 is LNHDA and CDR2 is SQIVND (reference sequence). The DNA of the CDR3 is TGTGCCAGTAGCCCCGGGTTACTTGAAGCTTTCTTT. This gives the protein CASSPGLLEAFF.

The rearrangement uses TRBV5-1 and TRBJ2-3; TRBD2 matches at 7 bases. Germline CDR1 and CDR2: SGHRS and YFSETQ. V was pared by 0 bases and J by 4 bases, with 5 bases of the junction left unmatched. This CDR3 contains 15 residues. The CDR3 coding sequence is TGCGCCAGCAGCTTGGTTGCGGGAGCGTCAGATACGCAGTATTTT. Protein product: CASSLVAGASDTQYF.

CDR3 amino acids: CASSITGRSYGYTF. In nucleotides, the CDR3 is TGTGCCAGTAGTATAACAGGCAGATCCTATGGCTACACCTTC. The chain recombines TRBV19 with TRBJ1-2; TRBD1 is a possible D gene (5 bases). Germline loops: CDR1 LNHDA, CDR2 SQIVND (reference sequence). Trimming stripped 2 bases from V and 4 bases from J, with 11 bases between. The CDR3 sequence is 14 residues long.

The rearrangement uses TRBV5-4 and TRBJ2-1; 13 positions match TRBD2. CDR1 and CDR2 from the germline V gene are SGHNT and YYREEE (reference sequence). The CDR3 totals 19 residues. V shed 4 bases and J 10 bases; nucleotides not matched to a gene: 20. CDR3 region: CASSRRQAEGLAGRGEQFF. CDR3 sequence (DNA): TGTGCCAGCAGCCGCCGGCAGGCCGAGGGACTAGCGGGAAGAGGAGAGCAGTTCTTC.

The CDR3 bases are TGTGCCAGCAGCTCCCTGGACAGTACAAATGAAAAACTGTTTTTT. Protein: CASSSLDSTNEKLFF. The V gene is TRBV11-2, the J gene TRBJ1-4; TRBD1 might be the D (6 bases). V was shortened by 4 bases and J by 5 bases, with 14 bases between the two germline ends. CDR1 is SGHAT, CDR2 FQNNGV, per germline. The CDR3 loop spans 15 amino acids. The variable domain in full, completed from reference TRBV11-2 and TRBJ1-4, reads EAGVAQSPRYKIIEKRQSVAFWCNPISGHATLYWYQQILGQGPKLLIQFQNNGVVDDSQLPKDRFSAERLKGVDSTLKIQPAKLEDSAVYLCASSSLDSTNEKLFFGSGTQLSVL.